This T cell receptor beta chain was sequenced in a study of CD8+ T cells in alopecia areata. RNA was extracted and reverse transcribed into cDNA as the sequencing template. TCRdb's table, derived via immunoSEQ multiplex PCR, lists solely in-frame clones and lacks some. The sample records about 120,000 clones, 53% being singletons. A single count supports this clone. The treatment here: oral pan-JAK inhibitor, 5-10 mg twice daily. CDR3 length: 14 residues. Between the trimmed V and J ends, which lost 0 bases and 3 bases, there was a span of 12 bases. Germline CDR1 and CDR2: GTSNPN and SVGIG (reference sequence).

This specimen was CD4+ T cells sorted from blood, taken at week 4, from a patient treated with tofacitinib. The clonotype originates from a human donor with alopecia areata. V is TRBV30 and J is TRBJ2-7, with D possibly matching TRBD1 (6 bases). The CDR3 reads CAWSVVPGVYEQYF. The CDR3, as DNA: TGTGCCTGGAGTGTGGTCCCAGGGGTCTACGAGCAGTACTTC. Full variable domain (rest looked up from reference TRBV30 and TRBJ2-7): SQTIHQWPATLVQPVGSPLSLECTVEGTSNPNLYWYRQAAGRGLQLLFYSVGIGQISSEVPQNLSASRPQDRQFILSSKKLLLSDSGFYLCAWSVVPGVYEQYFGPGTRLTVT.